One and the same sample provided the 19 T cell receptor beta chains below, sequenced in a study of identical twins (dated by TCRdb to 2016 to 2018). Library preparation employed 5' RACE. Sequencing relied on an Illumina HiSeq 2000. TCRdb reprocessing: public reads trimmed at Q25 with fastp, clones called with MiXCR, in-frame beta chains kept. Under each unique CDR3 protein, matching rows form one entry showing the most common genes and DNA. The sample yields 690,000 or so distinct CDR3 sequences; around 8.3% were counted once. The top ten hold 0.8% to 1% of the sample. Separately, the same data were catalogued under a study of yellow fever vaccine responses in identical twins.

Sample: PBMCs. Receptors were obtained from a woman aged 18-35 years in good health.

The CDR3 spells CASSGLAGRYNEQFF. The CDR3, as DNA: TGTGCCAGCAGTGGTCTAGCGGGAAGATACAATGAGCAGTTCTTC. V is TRBV2 and J is TRBJ2-1; 9 bases are shared with TRBD2. J lost 4 bases, V lost 4 bases, and 5 bases had no gene match. The germline V gene encodes CDR1 SNHLY and CDR2 FYNNEI. This CDR3 has 15 amino acids.

J is TRBJ2-2 and V is TRBV3-1, with D unresolved. This CDR3 is 17 amino acids long. Trimming shortened V by 1 base and J by 1 base, and 13 bases separated the two germline ends. Germline V gives CDR1 LGHDT, CDR2 YNNKEL (reference sequence). In DNA form, the CDR3 reads TGTGCCAGCAGCCAAGTTAGTCCAGATGGGAACACCGGGGAGCTGTTTTTT. It translates to CASSQVSPDGNTGELFF.

This clonotype turned up a few times. The chain couples TRBV27 to TRBJ2-7, with 9 bases lining up with TRBD1. This CDR3 has 17 residues. Germline-derived CDR1 and CDR2 are MNHEY and SMNVEV (reference sequence). J lost 3 bases, V lost 2 bases, and 11 bases had no gene match. The CDR3 loop reads CASSLGVGDRAFYEQYF. In DNA form, the CDR3 reads TGTGCCAGCAGTTTAGGGGTAGGGGACAGGGCCTTCTACGAGCAGTACTTC.

In this sample, this clonotype turned up a few times. The chain links TRBV9 to TRBJ2-3, with TRBD2 matching over 8 bases. The CDR3 length is 17 residues. The germline gives CDR1 SGDLS, CDR2 YYNGEE. The V and J ends lost 3 bases and 2 bases, in that order; junction bases with no gene match: 11. The CDR3 sequence is CASSAGWDSGDTDTQYF. CDR3 DNA sequence: TGTGCCAGCAGCGCCGGCTGGGATAGCGGGGACACAGATACGCAGTATTTT.

This clonotype was detected a few times. V and J are TRBV12-3 or TRBV12-4 and TRBJ2-4; 10 bases match TRBD1. The CDR3 contains 17 residues. V lost 6 bases, J lost 1 base, and 9 bases stayed unmatched. The CDR3, as DNA: TGTGCCAGCAGCTCTGGGACAGGGGAGTCGGCCAAAAACATTCAGTACTTC. The encoded protein is CASSSGTGESAKNIQYF.

This clonotype was seen only a few times. DNA for the CDR3: TGTGCCAGCAGTTTAGTAACAGGGGGGGAAGGTACCTACGAGCAGTACTTC. Amino acids: CASSLVTGGEGTYEQYF. V usage is TRBV12-3 or TRBV12-4 and J usage is TRBJ2-7; tentative D call: TRBD1 (8 bases). V lost 1 base, J lost 2 bases, and 18 bases lay in between. This CDR3 is built from 17 residues.

The table lists this clonotype with a few counts. The chain carries TRBV7-2 and TRBJ1-1; unclear D gene. Deletions cut 0 bases from V and 1 base from J, with 6 bases between. This CDR3 is 14 amino acids long. Germline values: CDR1 SGHTA, CDR2 FQGNSA. The CDR3: CASSLAESNTEAFF. The CDR3 DNA is TGTGCCAGCAGCTTAGCCGAATCGAACACTGAAGCTTTCTTT.

Notes on this clonotype: Sequence at one end of the junction differs from germline and may be a read error. The chain is built from TRBV7-7 and TRBJ2-1; 11 nucleotides align to TRBD1. CDR1 is SSHAT and CDR2 is FNYEAQ in the germline V gene (reference sequence). The CDR3 contains 15 residues. CDR3 loop: CASSPWTGGYDEQFF. In DNA, the CDR3 is TGTGCTAGCAGCCCTTGGACAGGGGGCTACGATGAGCAGTTCTTC.

For this clonotype: An end of the junction differs from the germline gene, which may be a read error. The V call is TRBV7-9, the J call TRBJ2-7, with TRBD2 as a possible D gene (5 bases). This CDR3 is built from 16 residues. Germline V gene data show CDR1 as SEHNR and CDR2 as FQNEAQ (reference sequence). The CDR3 spells CSSSPPIGVSSYEQYF. The CDR3 nucleotides are TGTTCCAGCAGCCCCCCCATCGGGGTTTCTTCCTACGAGCAGTACTTC.

This rearrangement joins TRBV7-9 to TRBJ2-7; D unclear. Per the germline V gene, CDR1 is SEHNR and CDR2 is FQNEAQ (reference sequence). Deletions cut 5 bases from V and 2 bases from J, with 16 bases between. There are 15 residues in the CDR3. The CDR3 region is CASSPSSGRAYEQYF. CDR3 bases: TGTGCCAGCAGCCCAAGTTCAGGCCGAGCCTACGAGCAGTACTTC. Together with reference TRBV7-9 and TRBJ2-7, the CDR3 gives the full variable domain: DTGVSQNPRHKITKRGQNVTFRCDPISEHNRLYWYRQTLGQGPEFLTYFQNEAQLEKSRLLSDRFSAERPKGSFSTLEIQRTEQGDSAMYLCASSPSSGRAYEQYFGPGTRLTVT.

In its sample, this clonotype was seen a few times. V and J are TRBV11-1 and TRBJ2-1; 13 bases fit TRBD2. The CDR3 is made up of 16 amino acids. CDR1 and CDR2 from the germline V gene are SGHAT and FQDESV (reference sequence). Unmatched junction bases numbered 8, after V lost 5 bases and J lost 7 bases. CDR3 loop: CASSRRLAGGSNEQFF. CDR3 bases: TGTGCCAGCAGCCGAAGACTAGCGGGAGGTTCAAATGAGCAGTTCTTC.

This clonotype has only a few counts. The gene calls are TRBV20-1 and TRBJ1-2, with D possibly being TRBD1 (6 bases). The germline V and J ends were trimmed by 6 bases and 7 bases, with 21 bases remaining between them. This CDR3 is built from 14 residues. Germline V CDR1 and CDR2: DFQATT, SNEGSKA (reference sequence). CDR3 loop: CSAQTGRGASGYTF. The CDR3 DNA is TGCAGTGCCCAGACAGGCAGGGGCGCGAGTGGCTACACCTTC.

The table lists this clonotype with a few counts. The genes are TRBV20-1 and TRBJ2-5, with D possibly TRBD2 on 5 matching bases. This CDR3 has 12 residues. Germline V lookup: CDR1 DFQATT, CDR2 SNEGSKA (reference sequence). The V end lost 6 bases, the J end lost 5 bases, and 13 bases lay between the germline ends. The CDR3 region is CSAHDTGETQYF. CDR3 DNA sequence: TGCAGTGCCCACGACACGGGGGAGACCCAGTACTTC.

The CDR3 DNA reads TGTGCCAGCAGCCACGGACAGGGAGGTTGGAATGAGCAGTTCTTC. Translating gives CASSHGQGGWNEQFF. V is TRBV14 and J is TRBJ2-1, with 8 positions matching TRBD1. With 3 bases clipped from V and 7 bases from J, the junction kept 8 bases outside the gene matches. The CDR3 extends over 15 amino acids. The germline gives CDR1 SGHDN, CDR2 FVKESK.

This clonotype was detected ten times or more. The genes are TRBV11-2 and TRBJ2-7; maybe TRBD2 (5 bases). The length of the CDR3 is 16 residues. Germline values: CDR1 SGHAT, CDR2 FQNNGV. Between the trimmed V and J ends, which lost 5 bases and 4 bases, there was a span of 21 bases. In DNA, the CDR3 is TGTGCCAGCAGCACCAATGAGCTCGAGGGAGTATACGAGCAGTACTTC. Its translation is CASSTNELEGVYEQYF.

This clonotype was found many times. V and J are TRBV5-1 and TRBJ2-1, with D perhaps assigned TRBD1 or TRBD2 (5 bases each). The CDR3 loop spans 15 amino acids. With 5 bases removed from V and 0 bases from J, the gap between germline ends came to 12 bases. Germline V lookup: CDR1 SGHRS, CDR2 YFSETQ. CDR3 in amino acids: CASSWDGFSYNEQFF. As DNA, the CDR3 is TGCGCCAGCAGTTGGGACGGATTCTCCTACAATGAGCAGTTCTTC.

This clonotype was observed a handful of times. The chain uses TRBV3-1 and TRBJ2-3; 7 positions match TRBD2. CDR1 is LGHDT and CDR2 is YNNKEL in the germline V gene (reference sequence). CDR3 length equals 16 residues. The V segment lost 4 bases and the J segment 2 bases; nucleotides outside the gene matches: 9. The CDR3 spells CASSLLRGSATDTQYF. The DNA for the CDR3 is TGTGCCAGCAGCCTTTTGCGGGGGAGTGCCACAGATACGCAGTATTTT.

This clonotype was seen more than once but under ten times. The chain combines TRBV4-2 with TRBJ2-2; no clear D gene. The CDR3 length is 18 residues. With 0 bases removed from V and 0 bases from J, the gap between germline ends came to 14 bases. Germline V gives CDR1 LGHNA, CDR2 YNFKEQ. CDR3 region: CASSQDFSRLSNTGELFF. As DNA, the CDR3 is TGTGCCAGCAGCCAAGATTTCTCGCGGCTCTCGAACACCGGGGAGCTGTTTTTT.

This clonotype came up a few times. This chain links TRBV25-1 with TRBJ1-5, with D tentatively TRBD1 (6 bases). There are 15 residues in the CDR3. Trimming took off 8 bases at V and 5 bases at J, with 19 bases between the two ends. Germline CDR1 is MGHDK and CDR2 is SYGVNS. The CDR3 reads CASGDPGDGHQPQHF. CDR3 nucleotide sequence: TGTGCCAGCGGAGACCCAGGGGACGGACATCAGCCCCAGCATTTT.